Below are 27 T cell receptor beta chains sequenced from a single sample in a study of Graves' ophthalmopathy and Graves' hyperthyroidism. Scientists amplified the TCR beta CDR3 regions from RNA transcripts. A first-round RT-PCR used HTBI primers, followed by a second-round multiplex PCR. TCRdb processed the multiplex PCR reads anew with MiXCR; each CDR3 protein has one entry. The sample contains 500,000 to 700,000 distinct CDR3 sequences, under 45% of which appear only once. The material sequenced was peripheral blood or thyroid tissue (not recorded which). The origin of the receptors is an adult man with Graves' hyperthyroidism.

The rearrangement joins TRBV2 to TRBJ2-7; 7 bases are a match to TRBD1. V shed 7 bases, J shed 3 bases, and the junction held 6 bases outside the gene matches. Germline-derived CDR1 and CDR2 are SNHLY and FYNNEI. This CDR3 region has 13 residues. The CDR3 nucleotides read TGTGCCAGCAACCGACAGGGACACTACGAGCAGTACTTC. As protein: CASNRQGHYEQYF.

This chain links TRBV9 with TRBJ2-2; 10 nucleotides line up with TRBD2. After removal of 6 bases from V and 1 base from J, the junction contained 6 bases not matched to a gene. In germline, CDR1 is SGDLS, CDR2 YYNGEE. The CDR3 has 16 residues. This CDR3 is CASTVGLAVNTGELFF. The CDR3, as DNA: TGTGCCAGCACAGTAGGACTAGCGGTGAACACCGGGGAGCTGTTTTTT.

V usage is TRBV20-1 and J usage is TRBJ2-1; 14 nucleotides agree with TRBD2. The germline gives CDR1 DFQATT, CDR2 SNEGSKA (reference sequence). This CDR3 has 17 residues. V gave up 0 bases and J gave up 7 bases; unmatched junction bases: 8. The CDR3 sequence: CSARDSTSGGAGNEQFF. CDR3 in DNA: TGCAGTGCTAGAGATTCGACTAGCGGGGGGGCAGGGAATGAGCAGTTCTTC.

For this clonotype: The junction shows a germline mismatch at one end, possibly a read error. V usage is TRBV9 and J usage is TRBJ2-5; TRBD2 aligns across 9 bases. The CDR3 contains 14 residues. Germline V lookup: CDR1 SGDLS, CDR2 YYNGEE. The CDR3 sequence: CASSASGAQEAQYF. In DNA form, the CDR3 reads TGTGCCAGCAGCGCTAGCGGGGCACAAGAGGCCCAGTACTTC. Full variable domain (rest looked up from reference TRBV9 and TRBJ2-5): DSGVTQTPKHLITATGQRVTLRCSPRSGDLSVYWYQQSLDQGLQFLIQYYNGEERAKGNILERFSAQQFPDLHSELNLSSLELGDSALYFCASSASGAQEAQYFGPGTRLLVL.

This clonotype was counted ten times or more. The V and J genes are TRBV5-8 and TRBJ1-1; no clear D. Trimming took off 2 bases at V and 1 base at J, with 12 bases between the two ends. The CDR3 length is 15 residues. Germline V lookup: CDR1 SGHTS, CDR2 YDEGEE. CDR3 loop: CASSFDGRTNTEAFF. In nucleotides, the CDR3 is TGTGCCAGCAGCTTTGACGGCCGGACGAACACTGAAGCTTTCTTT.

This clonotype was found many times. The CDR3 nucleotides are TGCAGCGTACCCGACAGGGTGGATGGCTACACCTTC. This encodes CSVPDRVDGYTF. The chain links TRBV29-1 to TRBJ1-2, with 7 bases fitting TRBD1. This CDR3 has 12 amino acids. Germline V gene data show CDR1 as SQVTM and CDR2 as ANQGSEA. The V gene end was trimmed by 6 bases and the J gene end by 6 bases; junction bases not matched to a gene: 7.

The V and J genes are TRBV2 and TRBJ2-5, with D uncertain. Per the germline V gene, CDR1 is SNHLY and CDR2 is FYNNEI. The CDR3 covers 10 residues. Between the trimmed V and J ends, which lost 8 bases and 10 bases, there was a span of 11 bases. The DNA for the CDR3 is TGTGCCAGCTACGAATATCGCCAGTACTTC. This encodes CASYEYRQYF.

The chain recombines TRBV20-1 with TRBJ2-7; 8 positions agree with TRBD2. The V gene end was trimmed by 7 bases and the J gene end by 9 bases; junction bases not matched to a gene: 2. CDR1 and CDR2 (germline): DFQATT, SNEGSKA (reference sequence). This CDR3 spans 9 amino acids. DNA for the CDR3: TGCAGTGGAGCGGGAGTGCAGTACTTC. Translated: CSGAGVQYF.

The J gene is TRBJ2-5, the V gene TRBV19; D is undetermined. The V and J ends lost 1 base and 2 bases respectively, with 8 bases between them. Germline V gives CDR1 LNHDA, CDR2 SQIVND (reference sequence). The CDR3 sequence is 14 residues long. CDR3 DNA: TGTGCCAGTAGTATAGCCCCAGGACAAGAGACCCAGTACTTC. Translated, it gives CASSIAPGQETQYF.

Ten or more counts support this clonotype. The rearrangement joins TRBV2 to TRBJ2-7; 7 bases fit TRBD2. The length of the CDR3 is 12 residues. V shed 8 bases, J shed 0 bases, and the junction held 1 base outside the gene matches. Per the germline V gene, CDR1 is SNHLY and CDR2 is FYNNEI. CDR3 DNA: TGTGCCAGCTCGGGGGGCTCCTACGAGCAGTACTTC. Its protein product is CASSGGSYEQYF.

Points on this clonotype: A read error may explain this, as a much larger clone is one base away. Because it lacks the conserved phenylalanine or tryptophan at the end, this CDR3 is likely a read error. The J gene is TRBJ1-5, the V gene TRBV12-3 or TRBV12-4, with D unclear. The CDR3 covers 14 residues. V lost 3 bases and J lost 0, with 6 bases in between. Here the CDR3 DNA reads TGTGCCAGCAGTTTGGTGTATAGCAATCAGCCCCAGCATCTT. Translated: CASSLVYSNQPQHL.

This clonotype was seen at least ten times. The chain joins TRBV24-1 to TRBJ2-3; 12 nucleotides match TRBD2. Germline lookup yields CDR1 KGHDR and CDR2 SFDVKD. V trimming: 7 bases; J trimming: 1 base; junction bases outside the gene matches: 17. The CDR3 consists of 20 residues. The CDR3 DNA reads as TGTGCCACCAGCGCTGGACCGGGACTAGCGGGTGTAGCCCGCACAGATACGCAGTATTTT. Residues: CATSAGPGLAGVARTDTQYF.

V and J are TRBV7-2 and TRBJ1-2; no clear D gene. V lost 2 bases and J 12 bases, leaving 16 bases between the germline ends. CDR1 and CDR2 (germline): SGHTA, FQGNSA. CDR3 length: 13 residues. CDR3 DNA sequence: TGTGCCAGCAGCTTACGGAGACTAGCGGGAAACACCTTC. Protein product: CASSLRRLAGNTF.

This clonotype has just a few counts. The V and J genes are TRBV6-5 and TRBJ1-2; a weak D match, TRBD1 (5 bases). The V gene's germline CDR1 is MNHEY and CDR2 SVGAGI. V gave up 2 bases and J gave up 0 bases, with 7 bases separating them. The CDR3 length is 14 residues. The CDR3 nucleotides read TGTGCCAGCAGTTACCAGGGAACTAACTATGGCTACACCTTC. Translated: CASSYQGTNYGYTF.

The table lists this clonotype with many counts. The chain carries TRBV29-1 and TRBJ2-7, with 13 bases aligning to TRBD2. Looked up from germline, CDR1 is SQVTM and CDR2 is ANQGSEA. This CDR3 region has 14 residues. Losses at the gene ends were 5 bases for V and 6 bases for J; bases not matched to a gene: 7. The CDR3 DNA reads as TGCAGCGTTCTCGGACTAGCGGGAGTCCGCGAGCAGTACTTC. This gives the protein CSVLGLAGVREQYF.

The table lists this clonotype with a few counts. The rearrangement joins TRBV12-3 or TRBV12-4 to TRBJ2-5; possible D gene TRBD1, 5 bases. Trimming left V 3 bases short and J 1 base short, with 9 bases between. CDR3 length: 14 residues. The chain's CDR3 is CASSLLGVQETQYF. The DNA of the CDR3 is TGTGCCAGCAGTTTGTTAGGGGTCCAAGAGACCCAGTACTTC.

Concerning this clonotype: The junction departs from germline at one end; a sequencing error may be responsible. V usage is TRBV10-3 and J usage is TRBJ2-4; D uncertain. The CDR3 consists of 14 residues. Germline loops: CDR1 ENHRY, CDR2 SYGVKD. As DNA, the CDR3 is TGTGCCAGCAGTGAGGAGCTAGCCAAAAACATTCAGTACTTC. This encodes CASSEELAKNIQYF.

This clonotype showed up just a few times. In DNA form, the CDR3 reads TGTGCCAGCAGTGGGGGCGGCGCAGATACGCAGTATTTT. This sequence encodes CASSGGGADTQYF. The V call is TRBV25-1, the J call TRBJ2-3, with D tentatively TRBD1 (5 bases). This CDR3 region has 13 residues. Looked up from germline, CDR1 is MGHDK and CDR2 is SYGVNS. The V end was cut by 4 bases, the J end by 4 bases, with 9 bases between.

This clonotype has ten or more counts. The genes are TRBV30 and TRBJ1-2; TRBD1 matches 9 bases. The CDR3 loop spans 12 amino acids. Germline CDR1 is GTSNPN and CDR2 is SVGIG (reference sequence). Unmatched junction bases numbered 9, after V lost 8 bases and J lost 8 bases. This CDR3 is CAGLRTGDGYTF. Here the CDR3 DNA reads TGTGCCGGACTAAGGACAGGGGACGGCTACACCTTC. The variable domain in full, with the rest retrieved from reference TRBV30 and TRBJ1-2, is SQTIHQWPATLVQPVGSPLSLECTVEGTSNPNLYWYRQAAGRGLQLLFYSVGIGQISSEVPQNLSASRPQDRQFILSSKKLLLSDSGFYLCAGLRTGDGYTFGSGTRLTVV.

The gene calls are TRBV29-1 and TRBJ1-2, with D unclear. CDR1 SQVTM and CDR2 ANQGSEA come from the germline V gene. CDR3 length equals 11 residues. Deletions cut 3 bases from V and 12 bases from J, with 14 bases between. In nucleotides, the CDR3 is TGCAGCGTTGAGGGCAGCTCTGGAAACACCTTC. Amino acid sequence: CSVEGSSGNTF.

Remarks on this clonotype: A clone one base away is much larger, so this may be a read error. The chain couples TRBV2 to TRBJ2-7; the D call may be TRBD1 or TRBD2 (5 bases each). The CDR3 sequence is 12 residues long. CDR1 is SNHLY and CDR2 is FYNNEI in the germline V gene. In DNA form, the CDR3 reads TGTGTCTGTGGGGAGACAGACTACGAGCAGTACTTC. Translation: CVCGETDYEQYF. Filled out from reference TRBV2 and TRBJ2-7, the complete variable domain reads EPEVTQTPSHQVTQMGQEVILRCVPISNHLYFYWYRQILGQKVEFLVSFYNNEISEKSEIFDDQFSVERPDGSNFTLKIRSTKLEDSAMYFCVCGETDYEQYFGPGTRLTVT.

This clonotype was counted many times. The chain joins TRBV20-1 to TRBJ1-1, with 7 bases lining up with TRBD1. CDR3 length: 12 amino acids. V shed 5 bases, J shed 10 bases, and the junction held 10 bases outside the gene matches. The V gene's germline CDR1 is DFQATT and CDR2 SNEGSKA (reference sequence). The DNA of the CDR3 is TGCAGTGCTGTAGACAGGGACCCGGGAGCTTTCTTT. Translated, it gives CSAVDRDPGAFF.

Notes on this clonotype: A read error is possible here, since a much larger clone lies one base away. The J gene is TRBJ1-2, the V gene TRBV12-3 or TRBV12-4, with 7 positions matching TRBD1. There are 15 residues in the CDR3. CDR3 sequence: CASSSWDSPNYGHTF. Here the CDR3 DNA reads TGTGCCAGCTCCTCCTGGGACAGCCCGAACTATGGCCACACCTTC.

On this clonotype: This could be a read error, since a much larger clone is one nucleotide away. The conserved phenylalanine or tryptophan normally closing the CDR3 is absent here, so this likely arose from a read error. The chain is built from TRBV7-9 and TRBJ1-1, with TRBD1 matching over 8 bases. The CDR3 is made up of 17 amino acids. V lost 3 bases, J lost 6 bases, and 15 bases stayed unmatched. CDR1 is SEHNR and CDR2 is FQNEAQ in the germline V gene (reference sequence). For the CDR3, the DNA is TGTGCCAGCAGCTTTGGACTTGGACAGGGAAAAAGGCCTGAAGCTTTCCTT. It translates to CASSFGLGQGKRPEAFL.

CDR3 region: CSATLPGLAGTDTQYF. The CDR3 DNA reads as TGCAGTGCTACCCTACCGGGACTAGCGGGTACAGATACGCAGTACTTC. The rearrangement uses TRBV20-1 and TRBJ2-5, with TRBD2 matching 12 bases. Per the germline V gene, CDR1 is DFQATT and CDR2 is SNEGSKA (reference sequence). CDR3 length: 16 residues. Losses at the gene ends were 4 bases for V and 11 bases for J; bases not matched to a gene: 17.

This chain joins TRBV13 and TRBJ1-3; weak D call: TRBD1 (5 bases). This CDR3 is 14 amino acids long. Trimming took off 5 bases at V and 6 bases at J, with 14 bases between the two ends. CDR1 is PRHDT and CDR2 is FYEKMQ in the germline V gene (reference sequence). DNA for the CDR3: TGTGCCAGCAGCGAACGGGGGTCGGAAAACACCATATATTTT. Residues: CASSERGSENTIYF.

This clonotype was seen repeatedly, ten times or more. This chain joins TRBV20-1 and TRBJ1-4, with 8 bases that match TRBD1. This CDR3 contains 14 residues. Unmatched junction bases numbered 6, after V lost 4 bases and J lost 5 bases. Germline CDR1 DFQATT, CDR2 SNEGSKA (reference sequence). The CDR3 protein is CSATSGQENEKLFF. The CDR3 region has the DNA TGCAGTGCTACTTCGGGACAGGAAAATGAAAAACTGTTTTTT.